This is a list of T cell receptor beta chains from one sample in a study of cytomegalovirus exposure and HLA in healthy donors. Some clones are missing from TCRdb's copy, which holds only in-frame ones; the method was immunoSEQ multiplex PCR. Its clone listing holds some 40,000 clones. The sequencing input was PBMCs. Receptors originate from a male donor in good health and CMV-seronegative. CDR3s include the opening cysteine and the closing phenylalanine or tryptophan. D genes are given only for firm matches.

d_gene: TRBD2; v_gene: TRBV5-4; j_gene: TRBJ2-1; CDR3aa: CASSLDRGVSYNEQFF; CDR3nt: TGTGCCAGCAGCTTGGACCGGGGGGTCTCCTACAATGAGCAGTTCTTC
d_gene: NA; v_gene: TRBV13; j_gene: TRBJ2-2; CDR3aa: CASSSYRSGELFF; CDR3nt: TGTGCCAGCAGCTCTTACAGGAGCGGGGAGCTGTTTTTT
d_gene: NA; v_gene: TRBV19; j_gene: TRBJ1-1; CDR3aa: CASNPSRNRRAEAFF; CDR3nt: TGTGCCAGTAACCCATCGAGGAACAGGCGTGCCGAAGCTTTCTTT
d_gene: TRBD1; v_gene: TRBV6-6; j_gene: TRBJ1-1; CDR3aa: CASSYPKGGLNTEAFF; CDR3nt: TGTGCCAGCAGTTACCCCAAAGGGGGCCTGAACACTGAAGCTTTCTTT
d_gene: NA; v_gene: TRBV27; j_gene: TRBJ1-5; CDR3aa: CASSLGANSNQPQHF; CDR3nt: TGTGCCAGCAGTTTGGGGGCTAATAGCAATCAGCCCCAGCATTTT
d_gene: TRBD2; v_gene: TRBV5-1; j_gene: TRBJ2-1; CDR3aa: CASSPTSGGAGEQFF; CDR3nt: TGCGCCAGCAGCCCCACTAGCGGGGGGGCCGGTGAGCAGTTCTTC
d_gene: NA; v_gene: TRBV12-5; j_gene: TRBJ2-1; CDR3aa: CASGFSSYNEQFF; CDR3nt: TGTGCTAGTGGTTTTAGCTCCTACAATGAGCAGTTCTTC
d_gene: TRBD2; v_gene: TRBV5-6; j_gene: TRBJ2-1; CDR3aa: CASSLPGGSYEQFF; CDR3nt: TGTGCCAGCAGCTTGCCGGGGGGGTCGTATGAGCAGTTCTTC
d_gene: NA; v_gene: TRBV27; j_gene: TRBJ2-3; CDR3aa: CASSLLAPDTQYF; CDR3nt: TGTGCCAGCAGTTTACTAGCTCCAGATACGCAGTATTTT
d_gene: TRBD1; v_gene: TRBV6-5; j_gene: TRBJ1-6; CDR3aa: CASRTDRGSPLHF; CDR3nt: TGTGCCAGCAGAACCGACAGGGGATCACCCCTCCACTTT
d_gene: NA; v_gene: TRBV7-3; j_gene: TRBJ1-5; CDR3aa: CASRGGLTQPQHF; CDR3nt: TGTGCCAGCAGGGGGGGGCTGACTCAGCCCCAGCATTTT
d_gene: NA; v_gene: TRBV10-3; j_gene: TRBJ1-1; CDR3aa: CAISESRAVNTEAFF; CDR3nt: TGTGCCATCAGTGAGTCGAGGGCGGTGAACACTGAAGCTTTCTTT
d_gene: TRBD1; v_gene: TRBV27; j_gene: TRBJ1-2; CDR3aa: CASSPRTGYGYTF; CDR3nt: TGTGCCAGCAGTCCTCGGACAGGTTATGGCTACACCTTC
d_gene: TRBD1; v_gene: TRBV2; j_gene: TRBJ1-1; CDR3aa: CASNGQGGTEAFF; CDR3nt: TGTGCCAGCAATGGACAGGGTGGGACTGAAGCTTTCTTT
d_gene: NA; v_gene: TRBV6-5; j_gene: TRBJ1-3; CDR3aa: CASSYGAGNTIYF; CDR3nt: TGTGCCAGCAGTTACGGAGCTGGAAACACCATATATTTT
d_gene: NA; v_gene: TRBV29-1; j_gene: TRBJ2-2; CDR3aa: CSVVLGSANTGELFF; CDR3nt: TGCAGCGTTGTTCTCGGTTCCGCGAACACCGGGGAGCTGTTTTTT
d_gene: NA; v_gene: TRBV25-1; j_gene: TRBJ2-3; CDR3aa: CASSEYRAPDTQYF; CDR3nt: TGTGCCAGCAGTGAATACAGGGCCCCCGATACGCAGTATTTT
d_gene: TRBD2; v_gene: TRBV7-2; j_gene: TRBJ2-7; CDR3aa: CASSPAGVRNEQYF; CDR3nt: TGTGCCAGCAGCCCCGCGGGGGTGAGGAACGAGCAGTACTTC
d_gene: TRBD2; v_gene: TRBV27; j_gene: TRBJ2-3; CDR3aa: CASTPIGTTTDTQYF; CDR3nt: TGTGCCAGCACTCCCATAGGGACTACCACAGATACGCAGTATTTT
d_gene: NA; v_gene: TRBV5-6; j_gene: TRBJ2-3; CDR3aa: CASSLSTDTQYF; CDR3nt: TGTGCCAGCAGCCTTAGCACAGATACGCAGTATTTT
d_gene: NA; v_gene: TRBV7-8; j_gene: TRBJ1-2; CDR3aa: CASSLGWGEAGYTF; CDR3nt: TGTGCCAGCAGCTTAGGATGGGGGGAGGCTGGCTACACCTTC
d_gene: NA; v_gene: TRBV19; j_gene: TRBJ1-1; CDR3aa: CASSIGPRRTEAFF; CDR3nt: TGTGCCAGTAGTATTGGCCCACGGCGGACTGAAGCTTTCTTT
d_gene: NA; v_gene: TRBV11-2; j_gene: TRBJ1-4; CDR3aa: CASSLERGKEEEKLFF; CDR3nt: TGTGCCAGCAGCCTAGAACGGGGGAAAGAGGAAGAAAAACTGTTTTTT
d_gene: NA; v_gene: TRBV27; j_gene: TRBJ1-1; CDR3aa: CASSPRWGLPGAFF; CDR3nt: TGTGCCAGCAGTCCACGGTGGGGGCTACCGGGGGCTTTCTTT
d_gene: NA; v_gene: TRBV15; j_gene: TRBJ1-6; CDR3aa: CATSRDRNNSPLHF; CDR3nt: TGTGCCACCAGCAGGGACAGAAATAATTCACCCCTCCACTTT
d_gene: NA; v_gene: TRBV9; j_gene: TRBJ1-5; CDR3aa: CASSVDGLQPQHF; CDR3nt: TGTGCCAGCAGCGTAGACGGACTTCAGCCCCAGCATTTT
d_gene: TRBD2; v_gene: TRBV19; j_gene: TRBJ2-1; CDR3aa: CASKLTSGGYNEQFF; CDR3nt: TGTGCCAGCAAATTGACTAGCGGGGGGTACAATGAGCAGTTCTTC
d_gene: NA; v_gene: TRBV7-9; j_gene: TRBJ1-5; CDR3aa: CASSPGVGNQPQHF; CDR3nt: TGTGCCAGCAGCCCAGGGGTTGGCAATCAGCCCCAGCATTTT